This T cell receptor (beta chain) is from a study of cytomegalovirus exposure and HLA in healthy donors. General study results and limits: For cytomegalovirus status, the classifier reportedly gave diagnoses with high specificity and sensitivity. A prior analysis recorded that most TCR beta V segments were productive about 87% or about 30% of the time.

With 60 Vbeta and 13 Jbeta primers, the PCR was carried out. The data were produced by immunoSEQ multiplex PCR, yet TCRdb's version contains in-frame clones alone and is incomplete. Of 81,000 or so clones in the sample, around two thirds were seen once. Germline-derived CDR1 and CDR2 are SGHTA and FQGNSA. This CDR3 contains 16 residues. Deletions cut 2 bases from V and 2 bases from J, with 14 bases between. With respect to this clone: Its antigen is unidentified.

The chain recombines TRBV7-2 with TRBJ2-3; possibly TRBD2 for D (6 bases). Sequenced input: PBMCs. The receptor was isolated from a woman younger than 45 in good health and CMV-seropositive. CDR3 coding DNA: TGTGCCAGCAGCTTACGAGCCAGCGGGTTCACAGATACGCAGTATTTT. It encodes CASSLRASGFTDTQYF.